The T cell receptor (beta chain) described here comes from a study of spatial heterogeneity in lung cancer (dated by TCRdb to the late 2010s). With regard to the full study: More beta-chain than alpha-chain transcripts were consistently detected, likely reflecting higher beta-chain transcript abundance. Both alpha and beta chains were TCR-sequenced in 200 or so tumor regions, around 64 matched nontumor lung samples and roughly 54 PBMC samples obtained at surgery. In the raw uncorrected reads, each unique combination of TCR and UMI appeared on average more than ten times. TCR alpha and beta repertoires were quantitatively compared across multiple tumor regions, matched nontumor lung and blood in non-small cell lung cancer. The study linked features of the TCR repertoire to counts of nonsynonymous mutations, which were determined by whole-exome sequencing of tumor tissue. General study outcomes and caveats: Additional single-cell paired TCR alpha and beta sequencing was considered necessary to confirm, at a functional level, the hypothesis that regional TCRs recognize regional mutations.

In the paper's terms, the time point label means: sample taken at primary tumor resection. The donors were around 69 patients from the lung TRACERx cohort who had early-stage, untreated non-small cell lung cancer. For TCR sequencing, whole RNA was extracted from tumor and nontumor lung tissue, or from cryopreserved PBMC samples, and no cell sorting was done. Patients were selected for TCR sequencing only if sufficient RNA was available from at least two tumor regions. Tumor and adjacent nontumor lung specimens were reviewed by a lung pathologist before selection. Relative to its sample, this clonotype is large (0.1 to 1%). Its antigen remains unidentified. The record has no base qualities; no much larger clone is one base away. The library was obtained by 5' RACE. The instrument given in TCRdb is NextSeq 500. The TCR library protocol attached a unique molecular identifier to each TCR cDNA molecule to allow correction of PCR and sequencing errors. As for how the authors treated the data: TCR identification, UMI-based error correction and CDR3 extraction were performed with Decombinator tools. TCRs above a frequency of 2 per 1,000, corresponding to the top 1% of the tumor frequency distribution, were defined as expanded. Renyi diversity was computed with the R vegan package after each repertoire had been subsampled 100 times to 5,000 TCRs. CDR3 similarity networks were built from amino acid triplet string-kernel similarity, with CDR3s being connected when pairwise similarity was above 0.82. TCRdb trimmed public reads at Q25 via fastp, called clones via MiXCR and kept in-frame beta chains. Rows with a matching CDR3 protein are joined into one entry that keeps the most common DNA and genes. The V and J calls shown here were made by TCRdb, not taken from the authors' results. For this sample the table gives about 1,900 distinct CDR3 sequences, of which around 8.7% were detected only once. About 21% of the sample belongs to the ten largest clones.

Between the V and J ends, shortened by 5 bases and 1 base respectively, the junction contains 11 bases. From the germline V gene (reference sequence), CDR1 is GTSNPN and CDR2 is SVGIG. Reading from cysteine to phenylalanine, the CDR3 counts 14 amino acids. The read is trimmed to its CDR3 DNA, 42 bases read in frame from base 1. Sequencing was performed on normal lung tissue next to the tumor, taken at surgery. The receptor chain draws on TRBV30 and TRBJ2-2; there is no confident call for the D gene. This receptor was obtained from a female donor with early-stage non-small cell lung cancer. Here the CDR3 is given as CAWEVNENTGELFF. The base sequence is TGTGCCTGGGAAGTAAACGAGAACACCGGGGAGCTGTTTTTT.